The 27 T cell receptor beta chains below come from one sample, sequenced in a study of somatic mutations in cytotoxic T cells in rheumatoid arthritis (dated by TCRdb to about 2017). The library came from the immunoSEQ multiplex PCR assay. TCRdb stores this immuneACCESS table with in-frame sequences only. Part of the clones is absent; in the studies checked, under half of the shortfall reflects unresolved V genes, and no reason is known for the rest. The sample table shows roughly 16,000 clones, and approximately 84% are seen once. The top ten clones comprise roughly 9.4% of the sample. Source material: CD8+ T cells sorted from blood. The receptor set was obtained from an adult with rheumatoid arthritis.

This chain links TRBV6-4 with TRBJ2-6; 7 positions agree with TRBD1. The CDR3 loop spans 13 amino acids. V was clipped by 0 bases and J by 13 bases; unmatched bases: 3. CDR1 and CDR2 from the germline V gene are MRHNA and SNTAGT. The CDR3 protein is CASSDSGRGVLTF. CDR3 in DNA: TGTGCCAGCAGTGACTCTGGCAGGGGGGTCCTGACTTTC.

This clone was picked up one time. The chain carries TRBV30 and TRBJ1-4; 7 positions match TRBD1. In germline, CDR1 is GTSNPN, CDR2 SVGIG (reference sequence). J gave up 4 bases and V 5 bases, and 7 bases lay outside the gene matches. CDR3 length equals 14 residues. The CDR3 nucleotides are TGTGCCTGGGGGGGACAGCTTTATAATGAAAAACTGTTTTTT. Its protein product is CAWGGQLYNEKLFF.

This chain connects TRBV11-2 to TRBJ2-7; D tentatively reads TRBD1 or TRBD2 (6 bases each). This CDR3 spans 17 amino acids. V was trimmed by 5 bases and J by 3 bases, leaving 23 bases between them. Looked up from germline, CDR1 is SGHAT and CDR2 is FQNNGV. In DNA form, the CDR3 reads TGTGCCAGCAGCCATACAACCAGTGGGGGGCCCCTCTACGAGCAGTACTTC. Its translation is CASSHTTSGGPLYEQYF.

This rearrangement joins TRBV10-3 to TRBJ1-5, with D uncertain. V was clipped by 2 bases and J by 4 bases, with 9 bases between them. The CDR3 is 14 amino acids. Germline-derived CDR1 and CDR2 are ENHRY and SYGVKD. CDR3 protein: CAISEAGRNQPQHF. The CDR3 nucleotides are TGTGCCATCAGTGAGGCCGGGAGGAATCAGCCCCAGCATTTT.

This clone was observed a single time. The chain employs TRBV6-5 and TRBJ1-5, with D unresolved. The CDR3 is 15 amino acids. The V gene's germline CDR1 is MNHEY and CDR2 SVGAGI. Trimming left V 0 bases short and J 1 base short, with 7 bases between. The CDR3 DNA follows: TGTGCCAGCAGTTACTCGAGCGGGAGCAATCAGCCCCAGCATTTT. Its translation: CASSYSSGSNQPQHF.

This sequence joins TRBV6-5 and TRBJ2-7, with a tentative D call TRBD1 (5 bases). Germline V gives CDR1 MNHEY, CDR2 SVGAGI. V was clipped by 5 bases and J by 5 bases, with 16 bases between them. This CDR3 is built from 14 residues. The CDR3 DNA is TGTGCCAGCAGTCCTTTCAGCAGGGTAGACGAGCAGTACTTC. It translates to CASSPFSRVDEQYF.

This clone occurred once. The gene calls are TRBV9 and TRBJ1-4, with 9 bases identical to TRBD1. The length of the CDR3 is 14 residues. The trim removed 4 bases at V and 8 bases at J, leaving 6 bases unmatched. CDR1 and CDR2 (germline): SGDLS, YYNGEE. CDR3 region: CASSPGQGLEKLFF. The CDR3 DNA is TGTGCCAGCAGCCCTGGACAGGGGTTGGAAAAACTGTTTTTT.

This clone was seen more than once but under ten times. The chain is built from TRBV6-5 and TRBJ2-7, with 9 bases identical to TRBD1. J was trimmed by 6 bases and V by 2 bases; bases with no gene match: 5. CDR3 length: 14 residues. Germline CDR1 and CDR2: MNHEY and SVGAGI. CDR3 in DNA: TGTGCCAGCAGTTACGGGACAGGGTCCCCCGAGCAGTACTTC. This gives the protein CASSYGTGSPEQYF.

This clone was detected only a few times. The CDR3 reads CASSVEGGYQPQHF. As DNA, the CDR3 is TGTGCCAGCAGCGTAGAAGGGGGTTATCAGCCCCAGCATTTT. V and J are TRBV9 and TRBJ1-5; maybe TRBD1 (6 bases). Germline loops: CDR1 SGDLS, CDR2 YYNGEE. V was clipped by 0 bases and J by 5 bases, with 9 bases between them. The CDR3 loop spans 14 amino acids.

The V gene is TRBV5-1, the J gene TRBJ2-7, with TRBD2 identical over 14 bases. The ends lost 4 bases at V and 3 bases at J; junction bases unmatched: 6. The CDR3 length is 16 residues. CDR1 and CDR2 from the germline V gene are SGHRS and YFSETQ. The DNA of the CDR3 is TGCGCCAGCAGCCCGACGGGACTAGCGGGGGACTACGAGCAGTACTTC. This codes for CASSPTGLAGDYEQYF.

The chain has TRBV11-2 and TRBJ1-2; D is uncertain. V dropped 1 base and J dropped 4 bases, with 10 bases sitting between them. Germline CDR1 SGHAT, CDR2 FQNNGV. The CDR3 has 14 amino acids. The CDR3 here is CASSLGTTIYGYTF. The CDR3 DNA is TGTGCCAGCAGCTTAGGAACCACTATCTATGGCTACACCTTC.

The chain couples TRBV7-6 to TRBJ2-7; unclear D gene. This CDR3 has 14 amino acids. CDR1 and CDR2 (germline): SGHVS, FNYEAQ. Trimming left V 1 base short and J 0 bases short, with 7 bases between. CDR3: CASSLVQSSYEQYF. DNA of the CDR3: TGTGCCAGCAGCTTAGTTCAGAGCTCCTACGAGCAGTACTTC. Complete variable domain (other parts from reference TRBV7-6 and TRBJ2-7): GAGVSQSPRYKVTKRGQDVALRCDPISGHVSLYWYRQALGQGPEFLTYFNYEAQQDKSGLPNDRFSAERPEGSISTLTIQRTEQRDSAMYRCASSLVQSSYEQYFGPGTRLTVT.

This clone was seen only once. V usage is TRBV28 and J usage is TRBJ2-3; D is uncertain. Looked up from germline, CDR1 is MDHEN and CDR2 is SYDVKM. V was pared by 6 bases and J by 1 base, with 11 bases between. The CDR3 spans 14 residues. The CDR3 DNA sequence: TGTGCCAGCAGCTTCCGGCTTGGCACAGATACGCAGTATTTT. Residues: CASSFRLGTDTQYF.

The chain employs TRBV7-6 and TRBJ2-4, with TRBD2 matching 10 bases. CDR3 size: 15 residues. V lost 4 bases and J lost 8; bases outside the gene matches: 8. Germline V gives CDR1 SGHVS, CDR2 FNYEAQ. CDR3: CASSSLAGGRDIQYF. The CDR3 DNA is TGTGCCAGCAGCTCATTAGCGGGGGGCCGGGACATTCAGTACTTC. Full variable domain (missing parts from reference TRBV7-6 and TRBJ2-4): GAGVSQSPRYKVTKRGQDVALRCDPISGHVSLYWYRQALGQGPEFLTYFNYEAQQDKSGLPNDRFSAERPEGSISTLTIQRTEQRDSAMYRCASSSLAGGRDIQYFGAGTRLSVL.

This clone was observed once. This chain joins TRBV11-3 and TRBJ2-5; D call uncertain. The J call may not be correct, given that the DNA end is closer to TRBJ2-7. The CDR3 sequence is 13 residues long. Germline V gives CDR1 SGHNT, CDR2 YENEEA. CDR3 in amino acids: CASSLSGGYEQYF. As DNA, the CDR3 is TGTGCCAGCAGCCTCTCCGGTGGGTACGAGCAGTACTTC.

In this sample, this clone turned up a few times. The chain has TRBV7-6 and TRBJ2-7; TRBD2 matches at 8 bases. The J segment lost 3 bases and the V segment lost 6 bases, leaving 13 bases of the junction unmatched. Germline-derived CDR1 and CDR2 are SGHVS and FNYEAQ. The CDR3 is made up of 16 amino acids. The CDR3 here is CASSFLAGTPNYEQYF. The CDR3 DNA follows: TGTGCCAGCAGTTTCTTAGCGGGGACACCAAACTACGAGCAGTACTTC.

CDR3 region: CASSVGGSSATEQYF. The CDR3 bases are TGTGCCAGCAGCGTGGGAGGATCGAGCGCCACAGAGCAGTACTTC. V and J are TRBV9 and TRBJ2-7, with a possible D match to TRBD2 (6 bases). CDR3 length equals 15 residues. Trimming stripped 2 bases from V and 7 bases from J, with 19 bases between. Germline-derived CDR1 and CDR2 are SGDLS and YYNGEE.

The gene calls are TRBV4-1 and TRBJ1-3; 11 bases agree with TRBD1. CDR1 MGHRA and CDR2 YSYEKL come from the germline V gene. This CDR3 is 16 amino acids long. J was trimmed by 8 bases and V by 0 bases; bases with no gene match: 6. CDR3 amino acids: CASSQELGTGGDTIYF. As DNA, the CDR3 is TGCGCCAGCAGCCAAGAATTGGGGACAGGGGGAGACACCATATATTTT.

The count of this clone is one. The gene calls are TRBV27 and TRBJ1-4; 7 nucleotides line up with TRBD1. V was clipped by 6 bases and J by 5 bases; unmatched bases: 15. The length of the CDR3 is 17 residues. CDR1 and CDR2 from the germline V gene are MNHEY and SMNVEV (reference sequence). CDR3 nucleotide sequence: TGTGCCAGCAGCCACATCACAAGACAGGGCGTGAATGAAAAACTGTTTTTT. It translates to CASSHITRQGVNEKLFF.

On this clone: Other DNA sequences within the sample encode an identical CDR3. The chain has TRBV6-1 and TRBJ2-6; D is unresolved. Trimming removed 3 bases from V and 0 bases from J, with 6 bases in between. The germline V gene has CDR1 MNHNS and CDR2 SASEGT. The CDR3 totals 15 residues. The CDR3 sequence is CASSETSSGANVLTF. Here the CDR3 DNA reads TGTGCCAGCAGTGAGACCAGCTCTGGGGCCAACGTCCTGACTTTC.

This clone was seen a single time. The CDR3 DNA follows: TGTGCCAGTAGTCTCGCCGGGGATAACACTGAAGCTTTCTTT. Translation: CASSLAGDNTEAFF. The chain recombines TRBV19 with TRBJ1-1; D is unclear. V was pared by 5 bases and J by 2 bases, with 12 bases between. Germline CDR1 is LNHDA and CDR2 is SQIVND (reference sequence). The CDR3 covers 14 residues.

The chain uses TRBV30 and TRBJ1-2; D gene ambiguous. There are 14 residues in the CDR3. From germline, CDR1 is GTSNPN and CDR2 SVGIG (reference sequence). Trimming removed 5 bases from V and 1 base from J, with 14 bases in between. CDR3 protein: CAWLRDTGNYGYTF. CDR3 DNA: TGTGCCTGGCTCCGAGACACGGGTAACTATGGCTACACCTTC.

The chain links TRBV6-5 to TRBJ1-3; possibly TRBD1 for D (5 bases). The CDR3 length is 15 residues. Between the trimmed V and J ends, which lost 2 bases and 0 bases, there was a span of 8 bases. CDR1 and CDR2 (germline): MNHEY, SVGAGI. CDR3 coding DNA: TGTGCCAGCAGTTACAGGGGTGGCTCTGGAAACACCATATATTTT. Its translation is CASSYRGGSGNTIYF.

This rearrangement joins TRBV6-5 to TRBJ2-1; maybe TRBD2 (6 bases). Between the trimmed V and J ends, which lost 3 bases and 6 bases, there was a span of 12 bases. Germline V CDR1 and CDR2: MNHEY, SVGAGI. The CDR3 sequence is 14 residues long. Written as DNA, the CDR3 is TGTGCCAGCAGTTATTCTAGCGTAGGCAATGAGCAGTTCTTC. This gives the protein CASSYSSVGNEQFF.

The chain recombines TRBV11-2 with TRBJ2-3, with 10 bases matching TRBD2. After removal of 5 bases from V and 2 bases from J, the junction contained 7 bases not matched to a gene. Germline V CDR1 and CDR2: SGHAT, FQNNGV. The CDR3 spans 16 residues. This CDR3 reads CASSPGTSENTDTQYF. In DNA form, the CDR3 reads TGTGCCAGCAGCCCGGGGACTAGCGAAAACACAGATACGCAGTATTTT.

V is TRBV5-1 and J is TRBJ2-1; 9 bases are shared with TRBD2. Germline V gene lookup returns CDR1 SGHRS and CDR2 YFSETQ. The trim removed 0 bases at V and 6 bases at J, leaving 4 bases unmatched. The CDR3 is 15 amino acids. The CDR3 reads CASSLEAGGVNEQFF. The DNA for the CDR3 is TGCGCCAGCAGCTTGGAGGCGGGGGGGGTCAATGAGCAGTTCTTC.

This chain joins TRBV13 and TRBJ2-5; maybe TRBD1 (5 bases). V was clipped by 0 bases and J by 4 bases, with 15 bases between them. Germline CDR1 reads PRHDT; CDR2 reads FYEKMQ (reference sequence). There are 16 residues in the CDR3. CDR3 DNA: TGTGCCAGCAGCTTAGGCCAAAAGGGGCGTGGAGAGACCCAGTACTTC. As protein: CASSLGQKGRGETQYF.